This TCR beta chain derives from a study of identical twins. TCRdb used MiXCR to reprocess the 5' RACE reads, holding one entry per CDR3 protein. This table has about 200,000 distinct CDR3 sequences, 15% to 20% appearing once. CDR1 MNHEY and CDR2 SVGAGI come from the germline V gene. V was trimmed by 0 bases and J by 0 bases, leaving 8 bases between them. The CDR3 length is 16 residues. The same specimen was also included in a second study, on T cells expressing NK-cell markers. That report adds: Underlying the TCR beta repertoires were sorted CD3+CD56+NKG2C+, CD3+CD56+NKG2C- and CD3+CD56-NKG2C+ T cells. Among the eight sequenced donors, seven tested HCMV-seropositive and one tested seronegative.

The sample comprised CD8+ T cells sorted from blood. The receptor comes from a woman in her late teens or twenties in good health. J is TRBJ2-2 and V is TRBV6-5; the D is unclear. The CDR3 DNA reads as TGTGCCAGCAGTTACTCGACCAGAGCGAACACCGGGGAGCTGTTTTTT. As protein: CASSYSTRANTGELFF.